One and the same sample provided the 29 T cell receptor beta chains below, sequenced in a study of Ad26.COV2.S vaccination and SARS-CoV-2 variants. Treatment meaning: roughly 20 received Ad26.COV2.S at low or high dose, single or two shots; 5 received placebo; per-sample allocation not given. The samples date from day 63 after the first vaccine or placebo injection. TCRdb's copy holds only in-frame clones and misses some; the assay was immunoSEQ multiplex PCR. The top ten hold 2.1% of the sample, which has some 340,000 clones, 85% seen once. This specimen was peripheral blood, taken in a trial of Ad26.COV2.S vaccine versus placebo. These receptors all stem from a person between 18 and 60 years old who received the Ad26.COV2.S COVID-19 vaccine or a placebo.

The gene calls are TRBV25-1 and TRBJ2-2; 9 bases fit TRBD1. Germline V CDR1 and CDR2: MGHDK, SYGVNS. V dropped 3 bases and J dropped 4; count of bases not matched to a gene: 6. The CDR3 is 16 amino acids. The DNA of the CDR3 is TGTGCCAGCAGTGAGCCCGGGACAGGGTTCACCGGGGAGCTGTTTTTT. This gives the protein CASSEPGTGFTGELFF.

This chain joins TRBV6-6 and TRBJ1-2; D is possibly TRBD1 (5 bases). Germline CDR1 MNHNY, CDR2 SVGAGI (reference sequence). Trimming removed 8 bases from V and 8 bases from J, with 18 bases in between. The CDR3 totals 13 residues. CDR3: CASEGQGSEGYTF. The CDR3, as DNA: TGTGCCAGCGAGGGTCAGGGATCGGAGGGCTACACCTTC.

The CDR3 nucleotides are TGTGCCAGCAGCCCGACCGCAACTAATGAAAAACTGTTTTTT. It encodes CASSPTATNEKLFF. This chain uses TRBV5-6 with TRBJ1-4; D ambiguous. The CDR3 length is 14 residues. Germline V gene data show CDR1 as SGHDT and CDR2 as YYEEEE. Trimming took off 4 bases at V and 0 bases at J, with 7 bases between the two ends.

V usage is TRBV5-1 and J usage is TRBJ1-2; no clear D. Germline CDR1 reads SGHRS; CDR2 reads YFSETQ. Trimming pared 5 bases from V and 5 bases from J, leaving 16 bases between. The CDR3 length is 14 residues. The CDR3 nucleotides are TGCGCCAGCAGTCGGGCAGGCGAAGGATATGGCTACACCTTC. Amino acid sequence: CASSRAGEGYGYTF.

This chain links TRBV11-3 with TRBJ2-7; 10 positions agree with TRBD2. The V and J ends lost 5 bases and 2 bases, in that order; junction bases with no gene match: 6. The CDR3 has 15 amino acids. Germline V lookup: CDR1 SGHNT, CDR2 YENEEA. The CDR3 region is CASSLQAGGAYEQYF. DNA for the CDR3: TGTGCCAGCAGCCTCCAAGCGGGGGGGGCCTACGAGCAGTACTTC.

The count of this clone is one. V is TRBV7-3 and J is TRBJ1-1, with 8 bases identical to TRBD1. Germline V CDR1 and CDR2: SGHTA, FQGTGA. The V segment lost 2 bases and the J segment 1 base; nucleotides outside the gene matches: 3. The CDR3 consists of 15 residues. The CDR3 protein is CASSLSGQGNTEAFF. DNA of the CDR3: TGTGCCAGCAGCTTATCAGGACAGGGGAACACTGAAGCTTTCTTT.

This clone appeared a single time. Mismatch with germline at one junction end may stem from a read error. V and J are TRBV25-1 and TRBJ2-7; 8 nucleotides align to TRBD2. The CDR3 has 13 residues. Per germline, CDR1 MGHDK and CDR2 SYGVNS. As DNA, the CDR3 is TGTGCCAGCAGTGAATATGTCAGCGGGGGAACCGTTTTC. It encodes CASSEYVSGGTVF.

This rearrangement joins TRBV3-1 (or the pseudogene TRBV3-2) to TRBJ2-7, with 7 bases identical to TRBD2. V lost 1 base to trimming and J lost 5 bases; unmatched junction nucleotides: 5. CDR3 size: 14 residues. The V gene's germline CDR1 is LGHDT and CDR2 YNNKEL (reference sequence). The CDR3 here is CASSQGTSAHEQYF. CDR3 in DNA: TGTGCCAGCAGCCAAGGAACTAGCGCCCACGAGCAGTACTTC.

The genes are TRBV7-3 and TRBJ2-1, with a tentative D call TRBD1 (6 bases). The germline CDR1 and CDR2 sequences are SGHTA and FQGTGA. Trimming took off 2 bases at V and 2 bases at J, with 10 bases between the two ends. The CDR3 totals 15 residues. Here the CDR3 DNA reads TGTGCCAGCAGCTTACAAGGGGGAGCCTACAATGAGCAGTTCTTC. It yields the protein CASSLQGGAYNEQFF. Full variable domain (remainder filled in from reference TRBV7-3 and TRBJ2-1): GAGVSQTPSNKVTEKGKYVELRCDPISGHTALYWYRQSLGQGPEFLIYFQGTGAADDSGLPNDRFFAVRPEGSVSTLKIQRTERGDSAVYLCASSLQGGAYNEQFFGPGTRLTVL.

The genes are TRBV2 and TRBJ2-6, with D possibly being TRBD1 (6 bases). CDR1 is SNHLY and CDR2 is FYNNEI in the germline V gene. Trimming removed 9 bases from V and 1 base from J, with 7 bases in between. The CDR3 has 13 residues. The CDR3 region is CASQGSGANVLTF. DNA of the CDR3: TGTGCCAGTCAGGGGTCTGGGGCCAACGTCCTGACTTTC. The full variable domain, rest sourced from reference TRBV2 and TRBJ2-6, is EPEVTQTPSHQVTQMGQEVILRCVPISNHLYFYWYRQILGQKVEFLVSFYNNEISEKSEIFDDQFSVERPDGSNFTLKIRSTKLEDSAMYFCASQGSGANVLTFGAGSRLTVL.

This chain uses TRBV5-6 with TRBJ1-4; D gene uncertain. CDR3 length: 14 residues. Germline CDR1 and CDR2: SGHDT and YYEEEE. Trimming cost V 0 bases and J 6 bases, with 9 bases left between them. The CDR3 DNA is TGTGCCAGCAGCTTGGAGGGTACAGATGAAAAACTGTTTTTT. Translating gives CASSLEGTDEKLFF. The full variable domain, with the rest looked up from reference TRBV5-6 and TRBJ1-4, is DAGVTQSPTHLIKTRGQQVTLRCSPKSGHDTVSWYQQALGQGPQFIFQYYEEEERQRGNFPDRFSGHQFPNYSSELNVNALLLGDSALYLCASSLEGTDEKLFFGSGTQLSVL.

This chain joins TRBV28 and TRBJ1-1; D remains unclear. Per the germline V gene, CDR1 is MDHEN and CDR2 is SYDVKM. The ends were cut back, 2 bases at V and 1 base at J, with 8 bases in the middle. This CDR3 contains 14 residues. The CDR3 sequence: CASSLGQKNTEAFF. The CDR3 coding sequence is TGTGCCAGCAGTTTAGGGCAGAAGAACACTGAAGCTTTCTTT. Based on the CDR3 plus reference TRBV28 and TRBJ1-1, the full variable domain is DVKVTQSSRYLVKRTGEKVFLECVQDMDHENMFWYRQDPGLGLRLIYFSYDVKMKEKGDIPEGYSVSREKKERFSLILESASTNQTSMYLCASSLGQKNTEAFFGQGTRLTVV.

The chain joins TRBV6-5 to TRBJ2-3; 9 nucleotides match TRBD1. The CDR3 contains 14 residues. The J segment lost 4 bases and the V segment lost 7 bases, leaving 6 bases of the junction unmatched. Germline CDR1 reads MNHEY; CDR2 reads SVGAGI. CDR3 amino acids: CASTSRDRADTQYF. For the CDR3, the DNA is TGTGCCAGCACGTCCCGGGACAGGGCAGATACGCAGTATTTT.

The genes are TRBV6-5 and TRBJ2-1; D perhaps matches TRBD2 (5 bases). Between the trimmed V and J ends, which lost 8 bases and 3 bases, there was a span of 14 bases. CDR3 size: 14 residues. Germline V gene data show CDR1 as MNHEY and CDR2 as SVGAGI. The CDR3 sequence: CASYRGPNYNEQFF. The CDR3, as DNA: TGTGCCAGCTACCGCGGGCCCAACTACAATGAGCAGTTCTTC.

The chain recombines TRBV12-3 or TRBV12-4 with TRBJ1-2; 11 bases are a match to TRBD1. The CDR3 runs to 13 residues. V dropped 6 bases and J dropped 7; count of bases not matched to a gene: 4. The DNA for the CDR3 is TGTGCCAGCAGCCGGGACAGGGGGTTTGGCTACACCTTC. It is translated as CASSRDRGFGYTF.

V and J are TRBV19 and TRBJ1-5, with TRBD1 as a possible D gene (6 bases). The CDR3 runs to 15 residues. The V and J ends lost 4 bases and 7 bases respectively, with 17 bases between them. The germline V gene encodes CDR1 LNHDA and CDR2 SQIVND (reference sequence). The CDR3, as DNA: TGTGCCAGTAGTAGCCCGGGCAGGGGAGTCCAGCCCCAGCATTTT. Translation: CASSSPGRGVQPQHF.

In this sample, this clone turned up once. The V gene is TRBV5-1, the J gene TRBJ2-5; tentative D call: TRBD1 (5 bases). V shed 0 bases and J shed 1 base, with 10 bases lying between them. Germline V lookup: CDR1 SGHRS, CDR2 YFSETQ. The length of the CDR3 is 15 residues. CDR3: CASSLAGSPQETQYF. The CDR3 DNA sequence: TGCGCCAGCAGCTTGGCAGGGTCACCCCAAGAGACCCAGTACTTC.

The V and J genes are TRBV6-1 and TRBJ1-4; D is unclear. The ends were cut back, 3 bases at V and 9 bases at J, with 11 bases in the middle. Germline V gives CDR1 MNHNS, CDR2 SASEGT. CDR3 length: 13 residues. This CDR3 is CASSESLPQKLFF. The CDR3, as DNA: TGTGCCAGCAGTGAGTCTTTACCCCAAAAACTGTTTTTT.

V usage is TRBV7-8 and J usage is TRBJ2-3; D not resolved. CDR1 is SGHVS and CDR2 is FQNEAQ in the germline V gene. The CDR3 extends over 13 amino acids. V dropped 1 base and J dropped 2 bases, with 4 bases sitting between them. The CDR3 loop is CASSLEFTDTQYF. The DNA for the CDR3 is TGTGCCAGCAGCTTAGAGTTCACAGATACGCAGTATTTT.

V and J are TRBV5-1 and TRBJ1-1; the D gene is possibly TRBD1 (5 bases). Trimming stripped 5 bases from V and 1 base from J, with 9 bases between. Germline loops: CDR1 SGHRS, CDR2 YFSETQ. The CDR3 extends over 13 amino acids. Here the CDR3 DNA reads TGCGCCAGCAGTAAAGGGGCGAACACTGAAGCTTTCTTT. This sequence encodes CASSKGANTEAFF.

The chain employs TRBV7-8 and TRBJ2-7; a weak D match, TRBD1 (5 bases). Germline assignment: CDR1 SGHVS and CDR2 FQNEAQ. The CDR3 totals 14 residues. V shed 5 bases and J shed 2 bases, with 13 bases lying between them. CDR3 sequence reads: CASSPRDSAYEQYF. The CDR3 DNA reads TGTGCCAGCAGCCCTCGAGACAGCGCCTACGAGCAGTACTTC.

The chain joins TRBV24-1 to TRBJ2-5; no firm D call. The V gene lost 1 base and the J gene lost 2 bases, with 7 bases spanning the gap. Per the germline V gene, CDR1 is KGHDR and CDR2 is SFDVKD. The CDR3 extends over 14 amino acids. CDR3 sequence: CATSDFSEQETQYF. The CDR3, as DNA: TGTGCCACCAGTGATTTCTCAGAACAAGAGACCCAGTACTTC.

V is TRBV28 and J is TRBJ1-2; TRBD1 is a possible D gene (5 bases). The CDR3 loop spans 15 amino acids. V was trimmed by 5 bases and J by 0 bases, leaving 13 bases between them. Germline lookup yields CDR1 MDHEN and CDR2 SYDVKM. In nucleotides, the CDR3 is TGTGCCAGCAGTCCTGACAGCGACGCTAACTATGGCTACACCTTC. It specifies CASSPDSDANYGYTF.

The CDR3 DNA reads TGTGCCACTACCGGTCCAGGGAGCTCCTACGAGCAGTACTTC. Amino acid sequence: CATTGPGSSYEQYF. The V call is TRBV24-1, the J call TRBJ2-7; either TRBD1 or TRBD2 may fit D (5 bases each). The ends were cut back, 10 bases at V and 0 bases at J, with 15 bases in the middle. Germline CDR1 and CDR2: KGHDR and SFDVKD. The length of the CDR3 is 14 residues.

V is TRBV4-1 and J is TRBJ2-6; the D is unclear. The CDR3 is 16 residues long. V was cut by 1 base and J by 3 bases, with 10 bases left in between. CDR1 and CDR2 from the germline V gene are MGHRA and YSYEKL. The CDR3 DNA reads as TGCGCCAGCAGCCAAGTACTGCGTGGTGGGGCCAACGTCCTGACTTTC. It codes for CASSQVLRGGANVLTF.

The chain is built from TRBV4-2 and TRBJ2-5; D might be TRBD1 (6 bases). Deletions cut 1 base from V and 4 bases from J, with 7 bases between. Germline V gives CDR1 LGHNA, CDR2 YNFKEQ. The CDR3 is 13 residues long. Here the CDR3 reads CASSQVGGETQYF. CDR3 sequence (DNA): TGTGCCAGCAGCCAAGTAGGGGGAGAGACCCAGTACTTC.

The V call is TRBV12-3 or TRBV12-4, the J call TRBJ1-4; D uncertain. This CDR3 region has 12 residues. Trimming shortened V by 2 bases and J by 8 bases, and 6 bases separated the two germline ends. Here the CDR3 DNA reads TGTGCCAGCAGTTTAAATCGAGAAAAACTGTTTTTT. This encodes CASSLNREKLFF.

The V and J genes are TRBV11-2 and TRBJ2-5; 9 bases match TRBD2. V lost 0 bases, J lost 3 bases, and 2 bases stayed unmatched. Germline V gene sequence: CDR1 SGHAT, CDR2 FQNNGV. The CDR3 has 15 amino acids. CDR3 DNA: TGTGCCAGCAGCTTAGATCGGACTAGCGAAGAGACCCAGTACTTC. Translating it yields CASSLDRTSEETQYF. Filled out from reference TRBV11-2 and TRBJ2-5, the complete variable domain reads EAGVAQSPRYKIIEKRQSVAFWCNPISGHATLYWYQQILGQGPKLLIQFQNNGVVDDSQLPKDRFSAERLKGVDSTLKIQPAKLEDSAVYLCASSLDRTSEETQYFGPGTRLLVL.

This clone was recorded once. This sequence joins TRBV27 and TRBJ1-2; 8 bases agree with TRBD1. Trimming took 3 bases from V and 0 from J; bases not matched to a gene: 0. The CDR3 runs 14 residues. In germline, CDR1 is MNHEY, CDR2 SMNVEV (reference sequence). The CDR3 loop is CASSLGQANYGYTF. CDR3 DNA sequence: TGTGCCAGCAGTTTGGGACAGGCTAACTATGGCTACACCTTC.